This T cell receptor (beta chain) appears in the sequencing data of a study of T-cell reconstitution after alpha-beta-depleted transplantation in children. Findings and caveats of the study: Roughly two months post-transplant, alpha-beta T cells reportedly originated from several hundred graft clones that had expanded. Recipient T cells and thymic progenitors that survived were the source of the high TCRbeta diversity seen at day 60 in some patients.

For TCRbeta, the library was prepared with unique molecular identifiers. One entry per CDR3 protein, called by TCRdb with MiXCR from the PCR reads. The sample holds some 260,000 distinct CDR3 sequences, around 25% seen once. This clonotype has at least ten counts. As yet, its antigen is unknown. The clonotype originates from a female patient younger than 10 who had a stem cell transplant for congenital amegakaryocytic thrombocytopenia, so the T cells may come from the graft donor. The specimen comprised PBMCs, mostly from graft donor cells, sampled 360 days after TCRalphabeta/CD19-depleted stem cell transplant.

The CDR3 DNA sequence: TGTGCCAGCAGCCAATATCCCAGGGATAGCAATCAGCCCCAGCATTTT. It is translated as CASSQYPRDSNQPQHF. This sequence joins TRBV16 and TRBJ1-5; maybe TRBD1 (5 bases). Trimming pared 1 base from V and 0 bases from J, leaving 10 bases between. Germline CDR1 is KGHSY and CDR2 is FQNENV. CDR3 size: 16 residues. Looking up the rest from reference TRBV16 and TRBJ1-5 gives the full variable domain: GEEVAQTPKHLVRGEGQKAKLYCAPIKGHSYVFWYQQVLKNEFKFLISFQNENVFDETGMPKERFSAKCLPNSPCSLEIQATKLEDSAVYFCASSQYPRDSNQPQHFGDGTRLSIL.